This T cell receptor beta chain was identified during a study of metastatic and nonmetastatic thyroid tumors. About the study: For malignant and benign thyroid patients, tumor or nodule tissue and blood were the sources whose repertoires were compared. Whole-study results and caveats: Patients with malignant thyroid tumors reportedly had significantly higher TCR beta diversity than those with benign nodules, in blood and tumor.

CDR3 length: 21 residues. With V trimmed by 0 bases and J by 0 bases, 10 bases remained unmatched. The germline gives CDR1 LNHNV, CDR2 YYDKDF (reference sequence). TCRdb recomputed clones from the PCR reads via MiXCR. The data hold about 7,900 clones, with 26% observed a single time. Worth noting for this clone: As yet, its antigen is unknown.

Until they underwent thyroid surgery, no patient had received any treatment. This sequence originates from a female donor with papillary thyroid cancer or a benign thyroid nodule (not recorded which). Some clones in this sample may be carry-over from other donors' samples. The gene calls are TRBV15 and TRBJ2-2; 13 nucleotides align to TRBD2. The sequenced material came from adjacent normal tissue. The CDR3 spells CATSRERTSGSEVANTGELFF. CDR3 nucleotides: TGTGCCACCAGCAGAGAAAGGACTAGCGGGAGTGAGGTAGCGAACACCGGGGAGCTGTTTTTT. The variable domain in full, with the rest retrieved from reference TRBV15 and TRBJ2-2, is DAMVIQNPRYQVTQFGKPVTLSCSQTLNHNVMYWYQQKSSQAPKLLFHYYDKDFNNEADTPDNFQSRRPNTSFCFLDIRSPGLGDTAMYLCATSRERTSGSEVANTGELFFGEGSRLTVL.